One sample yielded the 7 T cell receptor beta chains listed below, sequenced in a study of blood T cell repertoires in COVID-19. Profiled with immunoSEQ multiplex PCR; TCRdb holds only in-frame clones, not every one. This table has around 80,000 clones, about 91% appearing once. Sequenced sample: peripheral blood. These receptors were obtained from a woman of 80 years or more with acute or convalescent COVID-19.

The chain carries TRBV9 and TRBJ1-1, with TRBD1 matching over 7 bases. The CDR3 spans 14 residues. Germline values: CDR1 SGDLS, CDR2 YYNGEE. Trimming at V came to 4 bases and at J to 8 bases, leaving 11 bases not matched to a gene. CDR3: CASSTQTGLGEAFF. The CDR3 DNA reads TGTGCCAGCAGCACCCAGACAGGGCTGGGGGAAGCTTTCTTT.

The V gene is TRBV11-3, the J gene TRBJ2-7; the match to TRBD2 covers 9 bases. Germline V gene sequence: CDR1 SGHNT, CDR2 YENEEA. V lost 0 bases, J lost 4 bases, and 13 bases stayed unmatched. The CDR3 consists of 18 residues. The CDR3, as DNA: TGTGCCAGCAGCTTAGACCTCCGGCTAGCGGGGTGGCCGTACGAGCAGTACTTC. This codes for CASSLDLRLAGWPYEQYF.

This sequence joins TRBV14 and TRBJ2-3, with 8 bases that match TRBD1. The V gene end was trimmed by 1 base and the J gene end by 5 bases; junction bases not matched to a gene: 8. CDR3 length: 16 amino acids. Germline loops: CDR1 SGHDN, CDR2 FVKESK. CDR3 sequence: CASSQVWSGGRDTQYF. The CDR3 region has the DNA TGTGCCAGCAGCCAAGTCTGGTCAGGGGGCCGAGATACGCAGTATTTT.

The CDR3 is CASSTQGYNQPQHF. DNA for the CDR3: TGTGCCAGCAGTACGCAGGGGTACAATCAGCCCCAGCATTTT. The V and J genes are TRBV6-5 and TRBJ1-5, with TRBD1 as a possible D gene (6 bases). Looked up from germline, CDR1 is MNHEY and CDR2 is SVGAGI. V lost 5 bases, J lost 3 bases, and 11 bases lay in between. This CDR3 comprises 14 residues.

The genes are TRBV3-1 (or the pseudogene TRBV3-2) and TRBJ1-4; 7 bases agree with TRBD1. V shed 3 bases and J 8 bases; nucleotides not matched to a gene: 18. The CDR3 runs 18 residues. Germline V gene sequence: CDR1 LGHDT, CDR2 YNNKEL (reference sequence). CDR3 loop: CASSHLRDRGLNKEKLFF. The CDR3 DNA reads as TGTGCCAGCAGCCACCTCCGGGACAGAGGCTTGAATAAGGAAAAACTGTTTTTT.

The chain joins TRBV2 to TRBJ2-7, with 7 bases fitting TRBD1. V shed 6 bases and J 1 base; nucleotides not matched to a gene: 3. Per germline, CDR1 SNHLY and CDR2 FYNNEI. The CDR3 extends over 13 amino acids. DNA for the CDR3: TGTGCCAGCAGGGGGACAGATTCCTACGAGCAGTACTTC. Translating gives CASRGTDSYEQYF.

The chain couples TRBV7-9 to TRBJ2-6; D is unclear. This CDR3 contains 14 residues. Per the germline V gene, CDR1 is SEHNR and CDR2 is FQNEAQ (reference sequence). V gave up 5 bases and J gave up 2 bases, with 7 bases separating them. The CDR3 DNA is TGTGCCAGCAGCCGACTGACTGGGGCCAACGTCCTGACTTTC. This gives the protein CASSRLTGANVLTF.